Reported below is one TCR beta chain. The antigen is undetermined. 60 Vbeta and 13 Jbeta primers were used in PCR. Sequencing was performed with immunoSEQ multiplex PCR; in TCRdb, only in-frame clones are kept and a portion is missing. Of fewer than 250,000 clones in the sample, around 82% were seen once. These data come from a study of cytomegalovirus exposure and HLA in healthy donors. Study-wide results and caveats: The investigators catalogued under 200 TCR beta chains as cytomegalovirus-associated.

Germline-derived CDR1 and CDR2 are MNHEY and SMNVEV (reference sequence). The length of the CDR3 is 13 residues. Between the trimmed V and J ends, which lost 5 bases and 4 bases, there was a span of 11 bases. J is TRBJ1-2 and V is TRBV27; D is possibly TRBD1 (6 bases). The sequence derives from a middle-aged man in good health and CMV-seropositive. The sample consisted of PBMCs. The CDR3 sequence: CASSRGGAYGYTF. Written as DNA, the CDR3 is TGTGCCAGCAGTCGCGGGGGGGCCTATGGCTACACCTTC.